What follows are 18 T cell receptor beta chains derived from one specimen sequenced in a study of cytomegalovirus exposure and HLA in healthy donors. Both 60 Vbeta primers and 13 Jbeta primers went into the PCR. Generated by immunoSEQ multiplex PCR, the TCRdb table keeps only in-frame clones and is missing some. The sample lists 100,000 or so clones; nearly 85% were seen once. The sample comprised PBMCs. The receptors derive from a man younger than 35 in good health and CMV-seronegative.

This sequence joins TRBV27 and TRBJ1-6; 7 bases fit TRBD1. In germline, CDR1 is MNHEY, CDR2 SMNVEV (reference sequence). The CDR3 extends over 15 amino acids. The ends lost 2 bases at V and 8 bases at J; junction bases unmatched: 6. The CDR3 sequence is CASSLAGTVYSPLHF. The DNA for the CDR3 is TGTGCCAGCAGTTTAGCCGGGACAGTTTATTCACCCCTCCACTTT.

CDR3 in DNA: TGTGCCAGCAGCCCCAGGGGCCGTCCCTTTTCCTACGAGCAGTACTTC. As protein: CASSPRGRPFSYEQYF. The genes are TRBV2 and TRBJ2-7; D might be TRBD1 (6 bases). The CDR3 spans 16 residues. Trimming removed 6 bases from V and 1 base from J, with 19 bases in between. Germline V CDR1 and CDR2: SNHLY, FYNNEI.

CDR3 in amino acids: CASSQGPRNTEAFF. The CDR3 nucleotides read TGTGCCAGCAGCCAAGGTCCTAGGAACACTGAAGCTTTCTTT. This chain uses TRBV11-1 with TRBJ1-1; D ambiguous. The V and J ends lost 5 bases and 1 base respectively, with 11 bases between them. Germline V gene sequence: CDR1 SGHAT, CDR2 FQDESV (reference sequence). CDR3 length: 14 amino acids.

The chain links TRBV25-1 to TRBJ2-2, with TRBD2 matching 11 bases. Germline V gene lookup returns CDR1 MGHDK and CDR2 SYGVNS. The CDR3 covers 18 residues. Losses at the gene ends were 0 bases for V and 5 bases for J; bases not matched to a gene: 8. CDR3: CASSEYVAGGPWTGELFF. DNA for the CDR3: TGTGCCAGCAGTGAATACGTAGCGGGAGGGCCCTGGACCGGGGAGCTGTTTTTT.

V usage is TRBV28 and J usage is TRBJ1-6; D is possibly TRBD1 (5 bases). The V gene's germline CDR1 is MDHEN and CDR2 SYDVKM. V was shortened by 2 bases and J by 7 bases, with 9 bases between the two germline ends. This CDR3 spans 14 amino acids. CDR3 protein: CASSLGWTNSPLHF. The CDR3 DNA is TGTGCCAGCAGTTTAGGCTGGACAAATTCACCCCTCCACTTT.

With regard to this clone: At one end, the junction sequence differs from germline, possibly due to a read error. This chain joins TRBV13 and TRBJ1-1; 7 nucleotides match TRBD1. The length of the CDR3 is 17 residues. The V gene's germline CDR1 is PRHDT and CDR2 FYEKMQ (reference sequence). The CDR3: CASSLGSLGTVNAEAFF. The DNA for the CDR3 is TGTGCCAGCAGCTTAGGATCGCTTGGGACAGTGAACGCTGAAGCTTTCTTT.

The V gene is TRBV7-2, the J gene TRBJ2-1, with D perhaps matching TRBD2 (5 bases). With 3 bases removed from V and 7 bases from J, the gap between germline ends came to 10 bases. The CDR3 runs to 13 residues. Germline V gene lookup returns CDR1 SGHTA and CDR2 FQGNSA. The chain's CDR3 is CASSFGNSNEQFF. The CDR3 DNA is TGTGCCAGCAGCTTCGGGAATAGTAATGAGCAGTTCTTC.

The chain carries TRBV27 and TRBJ2-1; 13 bases fit TRBD2. CDR1 and CDR2 from the germline V gene are MNHEY and SMNVEV (reference sequence). This CDR3 region has 16 residues. V gave up 5 bases and J gave up 6 bases; unmatched junction bases: 7. The CDR3 coding sequence is TGTGCCAGCAGTCCCCTCACTAGCGGGAGGGCCAATGAGCAGTTCTTC. As protein: CASSPLTSGRANEQFF.

The chain carries TRBV29-1 and TRBJ2-2; no definite D call. Per the germline V gene, CDR1 is SQVTM and CDR2 is ANQGSEA. The CDR3 spans 14 residues. V gave up 3 bases and J gave up 1 base, with 9 bases separating them. The CDR3 sequence: CSVDARKNTGELFF. DNA for the CDR3: TGCAGCGTTGACGCTAGGAAGAACACCGGGGAGCTGTTTTTT.

The chain carries TRBV4-2 and TRBJ1-2, with 7 bases that match TRBD1. With V trimmed by 0 bases and J by 1 base, 8 bases remained unmatched. Germline assignment: CDR1 LGHNA and CDR2 YNFKEQ. The CDR3 loop spans 17 amino acids. The CDR3 region is CASSQDKGAVFNYGYTF. Written as DNA, the CDR3 is TGTGCCAGCAGCCAAGATAAGGGGGCGGTTTTTAACTATGGCTACACCTTC.

V is TRBV18 and J is TRBJ2-7; D gene unclear. The CDR3 is made up of 12 amino acids. V lost 4 bases, J lost 3 bases, and 7 bases lay in between. Germline CDR1 KGHSH, CDR2 LQKENI. In DNA, the CDR3 is TGTGCCAGCTCACAACAGAGCTACGAGCAGTACTTC. Translation: CASSQQSYEQYF.

The J gene is TRBJ1-2, the V gene TRBV6-1; 11 bases agree with TRBD1. V lost 7 bases and J lost 5; bases outside the gene matches: 6. The CDR3 loop spans 14 amino acids. From germline, CDR1 is MNHNS and CDR2 SASEGT. CDR3 sequence: CASTRDRGVYGYTF. DNA of the CDR3: TGTGCCAGCACTAGGGACAGGGGGGTATATGGCTACACCTTC.

The chain employs TRBV30 and TRBJ2-3, with 13 positions matching TRBD2. CDR3 length: 15 residues. Germline V gives CDR1 GTSNPN, CDR2 SVGIG (reference sequence). V trimming: 3 bases; J trimming: 4 bases; junction bases outside the gene matches: 4. CDR3 bases: TGTGCCTGGAGAGGACTAGCGGGAGTTCCAGATACGCAGTATTTT. Its protein is CAWRGLAGVPDTQYF. Together with reference TRBV30 and TRBJ2-3, the CDR3 gives the full variable domain: SQTIHQWPATLVQPVGSPLSLECTVEGTSNPNLYWYRQAAGRGLQLLFYSVGIGQISSEVPQNLSASRPQDRQFILSSKKLLLSDSGFYLCAWRGLAGVPDTQYFGPGTRLTVL.

V and J are TRBV7-9 and TRBJ2-2, with 10 bases aligning to TRBD1. Trimming took 2 bases from V and 6 from J; bases not matched to a gene: 3. Germline lookup yields CDR1 SEHNR and CDR2 FQNEAQ (reference sequence). The CDR3 totals 15 residues. The CDR3 reads CASSLRQGAAGELFF. The CDR3 nucleotides are TGTGCCAGCAGCTTACGACAGGGGGCAGCCGGGGAGCTGTTTTTT.

The chain uses TRBV4-2 and TRBJ2-7; 10 bases are a match to TRBD1. This CDR3 spans 16 amino acids. With 4 bases clipped from V and 2 bases from J, the junction kept 8 bases outside the gene matches. CDR1 is LGHNA, CDR2 YNFKEQ, per germline. CDR3 nucleotides: TGTGCCAGCAGCCCGACGTGGGGGACAGGGGCCTACGAGCAGTACTTC. Translating it yields CASSPTWGTGAYEQYF.

The chain uses TRBV2 and TRBJ1-2; D is possibly TRBD1 (5 bases). The CDR3 covers 14 residues. Germline values: CDR1 SNHLY, CDR2 FYNNEI. With 3 bases removed from V and 5 bases from J, the gap between germline ends came to 13 bases. The CDR3 sequence: CASSENRPQYGYTF. In DNA, the CDR3 is TGTGCCAGCAGTGAGAACAGGCCCCAGTATGGCTACACCTTC.

The chain has TRBV7-9 and TRBJ2-1; perhaps TRBD2 as D (5 bases). The CDR3 runs to 14 residues. Germline V gene lookup returns CDR1 SEHNR and CDR2 FQNEAQ (reference sequence). Trimming stripped 5 bases from V and 2 bases from J, with 10 bases between. The CDR3, as DNA: TGTGCCAGCAGCCTCGGGATTACCTACAATGAGCAGTTCTTC. Protein sequence: CASSLGITYNEQFF. Drawing the rest from reference TRBV7-9 and TRBJ2-1, the complete variable domain is DTGVSQNPRHKITKRGQNVTFRCDPISEHNRLYWYRQTLGQGPEFLTYFQNEAQLEKSRLLSDRFSAERPKGSFSTLEIQRTEQGDSAMYLCASSLGITYNEQFFGPGTRLTVL.

This clone is a singleton in its sample. This chain uses TRBV18 with TRBJ2-3; the D gene is possibly TRBD1 (6 bases). Trimming stripped 3 bases from V and 2 bases from J, with 12 bases between. The V gene's germline CDR1 is KGHSH and CDR2 LQKENI. The CDR3 has 15 residues. CDR3 bases: TGTGCCAGCTCACCCAGGGGCCTTTCCACAGATACGCAGTATTTT. This codes for CASSPRGLSTDTQYF.